The sequence of this T cell receptor (beta chain) was determined in a study of cytomegalovirus exposure and HLA in healthy donors. The length of the CDR3 is 16 residues. Germline V gene data show CDR1 as SGDLS and CDR2 as YYNGEE. The V end lost 4 bases, the J end lost 3 bases, and 20 bases lay between the germline ends. The study ran its PCR with 60 Vbeta and 13 Jbeta primers. Generated by immunoSEQ multiplex PCR, the TCRdb table keeps only in-frame clones and is missing some. The sample has about 200,000 clones; roughly 77% are singletons. Sequenced material: PBMCs. This TCR came from a male donor in good health and CMV-seropositive. The V call is TRBV9, the J call TRBJ2-7; D is perhaps TRBD2 (5 bases). The DNA for the CDR3 is TGTGCCAGCAGCCGAGAGGCTACGGGGAATCGCTACGAGCAGTACTTC. Protein: CASSREATGNRYEQYF.